This entry is about one T cell receptor beta chain. Antigen unknown. Other DNA sequences from this sample encode an identical CDR3 as well. The CDR3 totals 14 residues. Trimming stripped 3 bases from V and 2 bases from J, with 10 bases between. Per germline, CDR1 KGHSH and CDR2 LQKENI. Data came from immunoSEQ multiplex PCR; TCRdb stores just in-frame clones and leaves some out. This sample has about 130,000 clones, with about 80% found just once. The source of the sample is a study of cytomegalovirus exposure and HLA in healthy donors. Study-wide points: Using the classifier, cytomegalovirus status was reportedly diagnosed with high specificity and sensitivity.

The chain joins TRBV18 to TRBJ1-1; D not certain. Source material: PBMCs. The receptor comes from a man aged 25 to 40 in good health and CMV-seropositive. CDR3 in amino acids: CASSPQRGNTEAFF. Here the CDR3 DNA reads TGTGCCAGCTCACCGCAACGGGGAAACACTGAAGCTTTCTTT. Together with reference TRBV18 and TRBJ1-1, the CDR3 gives the full variable domain: NAGVMQNPRHLVRRRGQEARLRCSPMKGHSHVYWYRQLPEEGLKFMVYLQKENIIDESGMPKERFSAEFPKEGPSILRIQQVVRGDSAAYFCASSPQRGNTEAFFGQGTRLTVV.